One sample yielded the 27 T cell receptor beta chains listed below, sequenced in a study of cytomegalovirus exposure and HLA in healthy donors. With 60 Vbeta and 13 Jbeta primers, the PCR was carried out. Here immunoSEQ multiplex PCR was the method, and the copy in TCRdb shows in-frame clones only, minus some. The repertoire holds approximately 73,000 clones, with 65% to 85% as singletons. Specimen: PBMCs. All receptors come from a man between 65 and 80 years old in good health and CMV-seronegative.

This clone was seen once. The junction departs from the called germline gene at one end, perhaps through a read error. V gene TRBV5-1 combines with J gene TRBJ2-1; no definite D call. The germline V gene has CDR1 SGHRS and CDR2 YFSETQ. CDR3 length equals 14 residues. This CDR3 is CASYPGQSYSEQFF. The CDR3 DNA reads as TGCGCCAGCTACCCCGGCCAGTCGTACAGTGAGCAGTTCTTC.

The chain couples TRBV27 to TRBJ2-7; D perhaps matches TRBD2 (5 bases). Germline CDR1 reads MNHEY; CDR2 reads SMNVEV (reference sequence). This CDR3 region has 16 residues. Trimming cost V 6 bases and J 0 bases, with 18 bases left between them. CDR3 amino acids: CASSPWPTGFSYEQYF. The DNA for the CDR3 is TGTGCCAGCAGCCCCTGGCCTACGGGGTTCTCCTACGAGCAGTACTTC.

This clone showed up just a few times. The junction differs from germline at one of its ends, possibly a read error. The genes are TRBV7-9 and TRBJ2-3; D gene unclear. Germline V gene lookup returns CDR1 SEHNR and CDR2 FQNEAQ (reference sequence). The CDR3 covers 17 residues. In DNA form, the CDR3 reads TGTTCCAGCTCTTCCCGAGTGAGCGCCTCTAGCACAGATACGCAGTATTTT. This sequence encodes CSSSSRVSASSTDTQYF.

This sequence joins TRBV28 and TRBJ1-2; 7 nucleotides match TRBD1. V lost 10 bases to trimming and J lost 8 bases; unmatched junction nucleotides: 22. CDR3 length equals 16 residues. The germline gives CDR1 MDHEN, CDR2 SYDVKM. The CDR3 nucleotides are TGTGCCACCCTAACAGGGGCGGAACCCCCATCTATCGGCTACACCTTC. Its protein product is CATLTGAEPPSIGYTF.

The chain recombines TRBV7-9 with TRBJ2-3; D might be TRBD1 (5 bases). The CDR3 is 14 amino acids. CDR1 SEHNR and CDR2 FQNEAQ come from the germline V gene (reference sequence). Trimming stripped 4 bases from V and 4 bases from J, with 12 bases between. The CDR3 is CASSSTGRSDTQYF. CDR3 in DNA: TGTGCCAGCAGCTCCACAGGTCGGTCAGATACGCAGTATTTT.

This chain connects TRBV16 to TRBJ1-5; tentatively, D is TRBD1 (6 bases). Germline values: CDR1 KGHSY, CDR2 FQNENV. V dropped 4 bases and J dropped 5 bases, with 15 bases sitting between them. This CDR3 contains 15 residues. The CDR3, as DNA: TGTGCCAGCAGCCCGACCGGGGGGGGGCATCAGCCCCAGCATTTT. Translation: CASSPTGGGHQPQHF.

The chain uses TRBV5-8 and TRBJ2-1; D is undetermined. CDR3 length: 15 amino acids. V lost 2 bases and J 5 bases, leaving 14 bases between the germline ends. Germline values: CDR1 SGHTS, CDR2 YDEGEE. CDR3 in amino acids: CASSLSLGGNNEQFF. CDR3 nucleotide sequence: TGTGCCAGCAGCTTATCCCTCGGCGGAAACAATGAGCAGTTCTTC.

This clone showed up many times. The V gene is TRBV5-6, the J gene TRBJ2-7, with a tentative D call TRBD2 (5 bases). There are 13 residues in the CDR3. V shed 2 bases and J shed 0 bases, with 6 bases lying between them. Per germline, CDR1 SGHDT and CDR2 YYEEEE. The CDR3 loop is CASSLGSSYEQYF. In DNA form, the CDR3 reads TGTGCCAGCAGCTTAGGGAGCTCCTACGAGCAGTACTTC.

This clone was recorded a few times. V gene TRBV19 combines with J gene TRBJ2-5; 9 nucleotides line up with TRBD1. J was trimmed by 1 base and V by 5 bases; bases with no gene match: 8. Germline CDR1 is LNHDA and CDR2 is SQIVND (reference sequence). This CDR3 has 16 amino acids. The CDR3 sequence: CASSSLNRGLQETQYF. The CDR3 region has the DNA TGTGCCAGTAGTTCTTTGAACAGGGGGCTCCAAGAGACCCAGTACTTC.

The CDR3 nucleotides are TGTGCCAGCAGCTTAGGCGGGACTAGCTACAATGAGCAGTTCTTC. Encoded protein: CASSLGGTSYNEQFF. This chain links TRBV7-9 with TRBJ2-1, with 8 bases aligning to TRBD2. V lost 1 base, J lost 3 bases, and 2 bases stayed unmatched. CDR1 is SEHNR and CDR2 is FQNEAQ in the germline V gene (reference sequence). The CDR3 has 15 residues. Together with reference TRBV7-9 and TRBJ2-1, the CDR3 gives the full variable domain: DTGVSQNPRHKITKRGQNVTFRCDPISEHNRLYWYRQTLGQGPEFLTYFQNEAQLEKSRLLSDRFSAERPKGSFSTLEIQRTEQGDSAMYLCASSLGGTSYNEQFFGPGTRLTVL.

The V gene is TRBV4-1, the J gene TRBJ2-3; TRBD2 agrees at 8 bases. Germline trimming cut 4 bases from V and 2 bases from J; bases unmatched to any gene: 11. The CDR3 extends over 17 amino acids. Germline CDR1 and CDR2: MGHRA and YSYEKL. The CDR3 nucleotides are TGCGCCAGCAGCCGCCCAGGGAGCGGGAGTGACACAGATACGCAGTATTTT. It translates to CASSRPGSGSDTDTQYF.

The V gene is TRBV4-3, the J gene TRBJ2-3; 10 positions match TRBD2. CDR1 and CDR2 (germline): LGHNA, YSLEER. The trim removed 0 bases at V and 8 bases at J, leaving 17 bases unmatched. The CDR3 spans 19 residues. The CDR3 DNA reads TGCGCCAGCAGCCAAGATGGAGCGGGAGGGCCACTCAGGCAGTCTACGCAGTATTTT. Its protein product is CASSQDGAGGPLRQSTQYF.

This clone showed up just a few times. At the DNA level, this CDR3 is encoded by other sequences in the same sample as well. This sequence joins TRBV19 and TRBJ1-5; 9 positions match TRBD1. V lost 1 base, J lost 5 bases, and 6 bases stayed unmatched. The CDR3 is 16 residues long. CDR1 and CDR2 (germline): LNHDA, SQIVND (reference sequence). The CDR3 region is CASSIVGGQGDQPQHF. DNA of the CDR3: TGTGCCAGTAGTATAGTAGGGGGACAGGGCGATCAGCCCCAGCATTTT.

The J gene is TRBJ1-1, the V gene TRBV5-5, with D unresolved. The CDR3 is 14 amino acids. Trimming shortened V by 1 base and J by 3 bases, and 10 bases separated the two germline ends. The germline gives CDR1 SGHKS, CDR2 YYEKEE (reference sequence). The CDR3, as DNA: TGTGCCAGCAGCTTGTTATCCGGGGACACTGAAGCTTTCTTT. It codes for CASSLLSGDTEAFF.

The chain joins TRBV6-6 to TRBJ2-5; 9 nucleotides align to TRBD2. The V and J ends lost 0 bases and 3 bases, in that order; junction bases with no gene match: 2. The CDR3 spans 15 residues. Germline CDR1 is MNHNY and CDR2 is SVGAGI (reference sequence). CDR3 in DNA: TGTGCCAGCAGTTACTCAGGCGGGAGGGAAGAGACCCAGTACTTC. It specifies CASSYSGGREETQYF.

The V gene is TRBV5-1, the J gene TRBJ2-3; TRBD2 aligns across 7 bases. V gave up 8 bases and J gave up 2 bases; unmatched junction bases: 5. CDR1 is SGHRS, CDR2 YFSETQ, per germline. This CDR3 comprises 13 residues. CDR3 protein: CASGGGTTDTQYF. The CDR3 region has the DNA TGCGCCAGTGGGGGGGGGACCACAGATACGCAGTATTTT.

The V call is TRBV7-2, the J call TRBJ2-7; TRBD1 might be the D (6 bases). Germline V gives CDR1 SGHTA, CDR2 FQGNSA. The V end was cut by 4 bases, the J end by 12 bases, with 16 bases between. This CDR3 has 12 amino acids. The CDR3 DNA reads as TGTGCCAGCAGCTCGAACAGGGTCGTTGGGTACTTC. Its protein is CASSSNRVVGYF.

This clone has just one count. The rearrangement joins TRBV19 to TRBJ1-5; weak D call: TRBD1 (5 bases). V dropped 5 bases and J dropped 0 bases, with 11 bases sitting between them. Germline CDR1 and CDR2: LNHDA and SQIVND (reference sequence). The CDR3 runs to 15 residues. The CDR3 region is CASSLQENSNQPQHF. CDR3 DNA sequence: TGTGCCAGTAGTCTACAGGAAAATAGCAATCAGCCCCAGCATTTT.

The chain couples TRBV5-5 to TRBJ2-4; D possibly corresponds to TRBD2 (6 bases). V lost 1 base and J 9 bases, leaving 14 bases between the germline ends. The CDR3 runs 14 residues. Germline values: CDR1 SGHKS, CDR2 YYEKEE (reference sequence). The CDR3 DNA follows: TGTGCCAGCAGCTTGATGGTGGGGGAGGCCATTCAGTACTTC. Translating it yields CASSLMVGEAIQYF.

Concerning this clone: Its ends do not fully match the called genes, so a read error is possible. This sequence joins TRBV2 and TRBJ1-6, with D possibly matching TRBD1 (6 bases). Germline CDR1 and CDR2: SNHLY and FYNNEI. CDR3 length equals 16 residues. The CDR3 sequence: CTSTPGGAAYNSPLHF. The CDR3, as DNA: TGTACCAGCACCCCGGGGGGGGCGGCCTATAATTCACCCCTCCACTTT. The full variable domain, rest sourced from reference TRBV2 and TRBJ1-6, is EPEVTQTPSHQVTQMGQEVILRCVPISNHLYFYWYRQILGQKVEFLVSFYNNEISEKSEIFDDQFSVERPDGSNFTLKIRSTKLEDSAMYFCTSTPGGAAYNSPLHFGNGTRLTVT.

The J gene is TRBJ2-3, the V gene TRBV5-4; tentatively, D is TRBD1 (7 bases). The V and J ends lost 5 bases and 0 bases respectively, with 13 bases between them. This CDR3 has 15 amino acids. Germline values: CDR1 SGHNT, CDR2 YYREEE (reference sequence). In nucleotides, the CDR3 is TGTGCCAGCAGGCGGGACAGATCTAGCACAGATACGCAGTATTTT. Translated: CASRRDRSSTDTQYF. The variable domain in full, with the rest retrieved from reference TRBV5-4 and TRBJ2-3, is ETGVTQSPTHLIKTRGQQVTLRCSSQSGHNTVSWYQQALGQGPQFIFQYYREEENGRGNFPPRFSGLQFPNYSSELNVNALELDDSALYLCASRRDRSSTDTQYFGPGTRLTVL.

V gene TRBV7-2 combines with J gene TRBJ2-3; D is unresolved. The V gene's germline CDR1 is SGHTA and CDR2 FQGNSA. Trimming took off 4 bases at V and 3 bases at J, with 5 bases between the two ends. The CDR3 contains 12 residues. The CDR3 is CASSSRTDTQYF. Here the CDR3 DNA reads TGTGCCAGCAGCTCCCGTACAGATACGCAGTATTTT.

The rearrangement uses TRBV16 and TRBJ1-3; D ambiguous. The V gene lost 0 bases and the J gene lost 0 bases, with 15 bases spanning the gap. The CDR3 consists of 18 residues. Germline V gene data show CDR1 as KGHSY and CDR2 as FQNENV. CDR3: CASSQSPTRGNSGNTIYF. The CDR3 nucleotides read TGTGCCAGCAGCCAATCCCCCACCCGCGGTAACTCTGGAAACACCATATATTTT.

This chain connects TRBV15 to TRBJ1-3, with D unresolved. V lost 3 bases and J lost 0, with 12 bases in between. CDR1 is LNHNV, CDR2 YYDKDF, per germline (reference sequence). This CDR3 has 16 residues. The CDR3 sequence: CATSSPGGFSGNTIYF. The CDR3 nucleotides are TGTGCCACCAGCAGCCCAGGTGGATTCTCTGGAAACACCATATATTTT.

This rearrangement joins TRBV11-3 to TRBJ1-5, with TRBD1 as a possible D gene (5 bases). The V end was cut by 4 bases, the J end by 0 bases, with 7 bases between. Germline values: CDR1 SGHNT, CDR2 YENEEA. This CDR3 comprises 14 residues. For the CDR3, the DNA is TGTGCCAGCAGCTCAGGGAATAGCAATCAGCCCCAGCATTTT. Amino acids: CASSSGNSNQPQHF.

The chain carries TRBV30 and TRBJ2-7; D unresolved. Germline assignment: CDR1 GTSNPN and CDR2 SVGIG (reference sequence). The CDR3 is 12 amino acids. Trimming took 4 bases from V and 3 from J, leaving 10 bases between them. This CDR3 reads CAWTVSRYEQYF. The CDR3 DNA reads TGTGCCTGGACCGTATCCCGCTACGAGCAGTACTTC.

The CDR3 loop reads CASSGNRQGKAEAFF. For the CDR3, the DNA is TGCGCCAGCAGTGGTAATAGACAGGGGAAGGCTGAAGCTTTCTTT. This chain joins TRBV10-1 and TRBJ1-1; the match to TRBD1 covers 8 bases. After removal of 4 bases from V and 6 bases from J, the junction contained 10 bases not matched to a gene. The CDR3 is 15 amino acids. In germline, CDR1 is WNHNN, CDR2 SYGVQD (reference sequence).